The present entry profiles one T cell receptor (beta chain) with its context. As yet, its antigen is unknown. Measured with immunoSEQ multiplex PCR; TCRdb has only the in-frame clones, and not every one. The data show fewer than 90,000 clones, approximately 88% seen once. This CDR3 has 13 residues. The V end was cut by 6 bases, the J end by 2 bases, with 11 bases between. In germline, CDR1 is MNHEY, CDR2 SVGAGI. The data derive from a study of cytomegalovirus exposure and HLA in healthy donors. General observations from the study: The authors confirmed in vitro that a few CMV-associated chains were specific for CMV antigens. According to the study, 150 to 200 TCR beta chains were cytomegalovirus-associated.

Sequencing used PBMCs. The sequence derives from a woman aged 18 to 35 in good health and CMV-seropositive. The V and J genes are TRBV6-5 and TRBJ2-7; D might be TRBD1 (6 bases). CDR3 protein: CASRRDKTYEQYF. For the CDR3, the DNA is TGTGCCAGCAGGAGGGACAAAACCTACGAGCAGTACTTC.